This T cell receptor (beta chain) was retrieved from a study of T cells after yellow fever vaccination. General study findings and limits: Researchers cautioned that FACS-sorted repertoires could harbor abundant clonotypes contaminating from the bulk population. Clonotypes shared by both compartments, CD4 and CD8, made up a small share.

5'RACE template switching produced TCR cDNA carrying a universal primer site and UMIs. TCRdb independently ran MiXCR on the 5' RACE reads; one entry per CDR3 protein. The sample consists of about 170,000 distinct CDR3 sequences, around 10% of them appearing once. There are a few counts of this clonotype. The antigen is unknown. Germline CDR1 SGDLS, CDR2 YYNGEE. Between the trimmed V and J ends, which lost 2 bases and 3 bases, there was a span of 11 bases. This CDR3 is 15 amino acids long. The sequence was obtained from a young man who received the YFV17D yellow fever vaccine. The specimen was CD8+ T cells sorted from PBMCs, collected 15 days after the yellow fever booster vaccination. The rearrangement uses TRBV9 and TRBJ2-2; D remains unclear. The CDR3, as DNA: TGTGCCAGCAGCGTCGCCGACTCCTACACCGGGGAGCTGTTTTTT. It specifies CASSVADSYTGELFF.